The 29 T cell receptor beta chains below all came from one sample that was sequenced in a study of cytomegalovirus exposure and HLA in healthy donors. It was with 60 Vbeta and 13 Jbeta primers that the PCR ran. The table came from immunoSEQ multiplex PCR; TCRdb's copy has only in-frame clones and leaves some out. The sample lists approximately 140,000 clones; about 71% were seen once. Source material: PBMCs. These TCRs come from a woman aged 60 to 75 in good health and CMV-seropositive.

V usage is TRBV5-4 and J usage is TRBJ2-1, with 7 positions matching TRBD2. This CDR3 contains 16 residues. V shed 6 bases and J 7 bases; nucleotides not matched to a gene: 16. Germline V gene sequence: CDR1 SGHNT, CDR2 YYREEE (reference sequence). In nucleotides, the CDR3 is TGTGCCAGCACCCAGGGTGGGACCTCGGGGGGAAATGAGCAGTTCTTC. Translated: CASTQGGTSGGNEQFF.

This sequence joins TRBV5-1 and TRBJ2-3, with 8 nucleotides matching TRBD2. The CDR3 sequence is 16 residues long. With V trimmed by 4 bases and J by 2 bases, 9 bases remained unmatched. CDR1 SGHRS and CDR2 YFSETQ come from the germline V gene. The CDR3 sequence is CASSTSGRGATDTQYF. The CDR3, as DNA: TGCGCCAGCAGCACTAGCGGCCGGGGGGCCACAGATACGCAGTATTTT.

The J gene is TRBJ2-5, the V gene TRBV6-5; 14 bases line up with TRBD2. This CDR3 is built from 15 residues. The germline V gene has CDR1 MNHEY and CDR2 SVGAGI. V shed 7 bases and J 5 bases; nucleotides not matched to a gene: 6. CDR3 region: CASTLGTSGGETQYF. DNA for the CDR3: TGTGCCAGCACGCTCGGGACTAGCGGGGGCGAGACCCAGTACTTC.

This clone has only a few counts. The CDR3, as DNA: TGTGCCAGTCTTTTACAGGGGGGCAAAAACATTCAGTACTTC. Its protein is CASLLQGGKNIQYF. The rearrangement joins TRBV2 to TRBJ2-4; 8 nucleotides match TRBD1. J gave up 3 bases and V 9 bases, and 7 bases lay outside the gene matches. This CDR3 spans 14 amino acids. Germline V gene data show CDR1 as SNHLY and CDR2 as FYNNEI. The full variable domain, in which reference TRBV2 and TRBJ2-4 provide the parts outside the CDR3, is EPEVTQTPSHQVTQMGQEVILRCVPISNHLYFYWYRQILGQKVEFLVSFYNNEISEKSEIFDDQFSVERPDGSNFTLKIRSTKLEDSAMYFCASLLQGGKNIQYFGAGTRLSVL.

CDR3 region: CASSGRGNGEQYF. CDR3 nucleotides: TGCGCCAGCAGTGGTCGGGGGAACGGCGAGCAGTACTTC. The chain carries TRBV5-1 and TRBJ2-7; D is possibly TRBD2 (6 bases). The V gene lost 5 bases and the J gene lost 6 bases, with 15 bases spanning the gap. Looked up from germline, CDR1 is SGHRS and CDR2 is YFSETQ. The CDR3 totals 13 residues.

The rearrangement links TRBV5-1 to TRBJ1-6; 9 bases match TRBD1. J lost 5 bases, V lost 4 bases, and 4 bases had no gene match. CDR3 length: 15 amino acids. The germline CDR1 and CDR2 sequences are SGHRS and YFSETQ. CDR3 protein: CASSPGTGNNSPLHF. DNA for the CDR3: TGCGCCAGCAGCCCTGGGACAGGGAATAATTCACCCCTCCACTTT.

This rearrangement joins TRBV7-6 to TRBJ2-5, with D possibly matching TRBD1 (6 bases). Per germline, CDR1 SGHVS and CDR2 FNYEAQ. The CDR3 length is 14 residues. The ends were cut back, 0 bases at V and 5 bases at J, with 10 bases in the middle. The CDR3 loop is CASSLANTGETQYF. The CDR3 bases are TGTGCCAGCAGCTTAGCCAACACAGGGGAGACCCAGTACTTC.

V and J are TRBV7-3 and TRBJ1-3; D is perhaps TRBD1 (5 bases). The CDR3 contains 16 residues. Trimming removed 8 bases from V and 0 bases from J, with 17 bases in between. Germline V gene data show CDR1 as SGHTA and CDR2 as FQGTGA. CDR3 bases: TGTGCCAGCTCGGGACTTACCCAACCCTCTGGAAACACCATATATTTT. This translates into CASSGLTQPSGNTIYF.

The chain has TRBV14 and TRBJ1-2, with TRBD1 as a possible D gene (6 bases). Trimming cost V 4 bases and J 8 bases, with 14 bases left between them. Germline V gene data show CDR1 as SGHDN and CDR2 as FVKESK. The CDR3 extends over 13 amino acids. The CDR3 DNA is TGTGCCAGCAGCCTACCCGGGGGGCGAGGCTACACCTTC. It is translated as CASSLPGGRGYTF.

The chain joins TRBV27 to TRBJ2-5, with TRBD1 matching 9 bases. V trimming: 6 bases; J trimming: 1 base; junction bases outside the gene matches: 6. The CDR3 spans 15 residues. The germline V gene has CDR1 MNHEY and CDR2 SMNVEV (reference sequence). The DNA for the CDR3 is TGTGCCAGCAGCTCCGGGACAGGGTCCCAAGAGACCCAGTACTTC. Translated: CASSSGTGSQETQYF.

The chain couples TRBV7-9 to TRBJ1-1; perhaps TRBD1 as D (6 bases). V shed 4 bases and J shed 6 bases, with 12 bases lying between them. CDR3 length equals 13 residues. CDR1 is SEHNR and CDR2 is FQNEAQ in the germline V gene (reference sequence). CDR3 in amino acids: CASSYQGLAEAFF. In DNA, the CDR3 is TGTGCCAGCAGCTATCAGGGGCTCGCTGAAGCTTTCTTT.

Here the CDR3 DNA reads TGTGCCAGCAGTGAACGGGGTTCTGGCACTGAAGCTTTCTTT. It translates to CASSERGSGTEAFF. The V gene is TRBV2, the J gene TRBJ1-1; D remains unclear. This CDR3 contains 14 residues. V lost 2 bases and J 4 bases, leaving 11 bases between the germline ends. Looked up from germline, CDR1 is SNHLY and CDR2 is FYNNEI.

The chain carries TRBV7-6 and TRBJ2-7, with a possible D match to TRBD2 (6 bases). This CDR3 is built from 13 residues. CDR1 and CDR2 from the germline V gene are SGHVS and FNYEAQ. V lost 0 bases to trimming and J lost 5 bases, with 8 bases between them. The CDR3 DNA sequence: TGTGCCAGCAGCTTAGCGGGGGGAAACGAGCAGTACTTC. This codes for CASSLAGGNEQYF.

The chain recombines TRBV5-1 with TRBJ2-5; 8 nucleotides align to TRBD1. This CDR3 is built from 15 residues. After removal of 0 bases from V and 5 bases from J, the junction contained 6 bases not matched to a gene. The germline V gene encodes CDR1 SGHRS and CDR2 YFSETQ. The CDR3 loop is CASSLADRGSETQYF. CDR3 sequence (DNA): TGCGCCAGCAGCTTGGCCGACAGGGGTTCCGAGACCCAGTACTTC.

CDR3 DNA sequence: TGTGCCAGCAGCTCTAATACCGGGACAGGGTTGAACACTGAAGCTTTCTTT. This codes for CASSSNTGTGLNTEAFF. The genes are TRBV9 and TRBJ1-1; TRBD1 aligns across 9 bases. This CDR3 has 17 residues. Germline V gives CDR1 SGDLS, CDR2 YYNGEE. Germline trimming cut 4 bases from V and 0 bases from J; bases unmatched to any gene: 10. Supplemented by reference TRBV9 and TRBJ1-1, the full variable domain reads DSGVTQTPKHLITATGQRVTLRCSPRSGDLSVYWYQQSLDQGLQFLIQYYNGEERAKGNILERFSAQQFPDLHSELNLSSLELGDSALYFCASSSNTGTGLNTEAFFGQGTRLTVV.

CDR3: CASRNRGRAFF. CDR3 sequence (DNA): TGTGCCAGCAGGAACAGGGGGCGAGCTTTCTTT. The genes are TRBV6-5 and TRBJ1-1; 9 bases align to TRBD1. Losses at the gene ends were 6 bases for V and 10 bases for J; bases not matched to a gene: 3. This CDR3 contains 11 residues. Looked up from germline, CDR1 is MNHEY and CDR2 is SVGAGI.

V usage is TRBV27 and J usage is TRBJ2-2, with TRBD1 matching 7 bases. Germline V gives CDR1 MNHEY, CDR2 SMNVEV (reference sequence). V shed 3 bases, J shed 10 bases, and the junction held 8 bases outside the gene matches. The CDR3 is 14 amino acids. The CDR3 loop is CASSLVGTAEELFF. For the CDR3, the DNA is TGTGCCAGCAGTTTGGTTGGGACAGCAGAGGAGCTGTTTTTT.

The V and J genes are TRBV5-4 and TRBJ1-4, with D possibly being TRBD1 (5 bases). The length of the CDR3 is 16 residues. With 0 bases removed from V and 4 bases from J, the gap between germline ends came to 13 bases. Germline V gene data show CDR1 as SGHNT and CDR2 as YYREEE (reference sequence). This chain's CDR3 is CASSLVSGGSNEKLFF. CDR3 bases: TGTGCCAGCAGCTTGGTATCCGGGGGAAGTAATGAAAAACTGTTTTTT.

J is TRBJ1-1 and V is TRBV11-3; TRBD1 might be the D (5 bases). Per the germline V gene, CDR1 is SGHNT and CDR2 is YENEEA. The CDR3 runs 13 residues. The ends were cut back, 10 bases at V and 3 bases at J, with 15 bases in the middle. In DNA form, the CDR3 reads TGTGCCAACCATGCAGGGACTCACACTGAAGCTTTCTTT. The encoded protein is CANHAGTHTEAFF.

The chain is built from TRBV7-3 and TRBJ2-4; 9 nucleotides align to TRBD1. The CDR3 is 14 residues long. V shed 5 bases, J shed 4 bases, and the junction held 3 bases outside the gene matches. From germline, CDR1 is SGHTA and CDR2 FQGTGA. Here the CDR3 DNA reads TGTGCCAGCAGCCTCGGACAGGGGAAAAACATTCAGTACTTC. Its protein product is CASSLGQGKNIQYF. The complete variable domain, with remaining parts taken from reference TRBV7-3 and TRBJ2-4, reads GAGVSQTPSNKVTEKGKYVELRCDPISGHTALYWYRQSLGQGPEFLIYFQGTGAADDSGLPNDRFFAVRPEGSVSTLKIQRTERGDSAVYLCASSLGQGKNIQYFGAGTRLSVL.

This clone was recorded only once. The chain carries TRBV19 and TRBJ1-1; 10 positions match TRBD1. The CDR3 has 16 residues. Per the germline V gene, CDR1 is LNHDA and CDR2 is SQIVND (reference sequence). Losses at the gene ends were 5 bases for V and 0 bases for J; bases not matched to a gene: 6. CDR3 sequence: CASSSGTGDMNTEAFF. DNA of the CDR3: TGTGCCAGTAGTTCCGGGACAGGGGACATGAACACTGAAGCTTTCTTT.

The chain has TRBV4-1 and TRBJ1-1; D is perhaps TRBD1 (6 bases). With 4 bases removed from V and 0 bases from J, the gap between germline ends came to 21 bases. The CDR3 is 18 residues long. Germline V gene sequence: CDR1 MGHRA, CDR2 YSYEKL. The CDR3 DNA follows: TGCGCCAGCAGCCGAAAATCCGGGACAAGCATCATGAACACTGAAGCTTTCTTT. It encodes CASSRKSGTSIMNTEAFF.

This clone was counted a few times. The V and J genes are TRBV6-5 and TRBJ1-2; D ambiguous. The CDR3 has 14 residues. Germline V gene lookup returns CDR1 MNHEY and CDR2 SVGAGI. Trimming shortened V by 4 bases and J by 2 bases, and 11 bases separated the two germline ends. CDR3 protein: CASSFTRRNYGYTF. The CDR3, as DNA: TGTGCCAGCAGTTTTACACGAAGAAACTATGGCTACACCTTC.

The chain has TRBV19 and TRBJ1-1; the D is unclear. V was shortened by 3 bases and J by 1 base, with 18 bases between the two germline ends. Per germline, CDR1 LNHDA and CDR2 SQIVND (reference sequence). The CDR3 sequence is 17 residues long. The CDR3 nucleotides are TGTGCCAGTAGTATGCTGACCGTCCGGGTAGGGAACACTGAAGCTTTCTTT. Translated, it gives CASSMLTVRVGNTEAFF.

V usage is TRBV14 and J usage is TRBJ1-4; tentative D call: TRBD1 (6 bases). This CDR3 has 15 amino acids. Germline CDR1 and CDR2: SGHDN and FVKESK. Trimming took off 6 bases at V and 7 bases at J, with 18 bases between the two ends. CDR3: CASSEAAGAGEKLFF. In DNA form, the CDR3 reads TGTGCCAGCAGTGAGGCGGCAGGGGCGGGTGAAAAACTGTTTTTT.

This clone was found once. The chain recombines TRBV11-2 with TRBJ2-7; no firm D call. Germline CDR1 reads SGHAT; CDR2 reads FQNNGV. Trimming removed 0 bases from V and 3 bases from J, with 6 bases in between. This CDR3 spans 13 amino acids. The DNA for the CDR3 is TGTGCCAGCAGCTTAGAGCGTCTCTACGAGCAGTACTTC. It encodes CASSLERLYEQYF.

The chain recombines TRBV7-9 with TRBJ1-2; TRBD1 agrees at 9 bases. CDR3 length: 15 amino acids. The germline CDR1 and CDR2 sequences are SEHNR and FQNEAQ (reference sequence). The ends lost 2 bases at V and 7 bases at J; junction bases unmatched: 8. The CDR3 sequence: CASSLIGDRGTGYTF. The CDR3 DNA follows: TGTGCCAGCAGCTTAATCGGAGACAGGGGGACTGGCTACACCTTC.

The chain combines TRBV10-2 with TRBJ2-7; 7 bases agree with TRBD1. CDR1 and CDR2 from the germline V gene are WSHSY and SAAADI. CDR3 size: 13 residues. V was pared by 6 bases and J by 4 bases, with 6 bases of the junction left unmatched. The CDR3 is CASSPGTAYEQYF. CDR3 in DNA: TGCGCCAGCAGCCCCGGGACAGCTTACGAGCAGTACTTC.

V usage is TRBV4-1 and J usage is TRBJ1-5, with 10 positions matching TRBD1. Germline V gene lookup returns CDR1 MGHRA and CDR2 YSYEKL. This CDR3 region has 15 residues. The trim removed 7 bases at V and 5 bases at J, leaving 8 bases unmatched. The CDR3 DNA sequence: TGCGCCAGCACCAAGACCGGGACAGGGGATCAGCCCCAGCATTTT. It yields the protein CASTKTGTGDQPQHF.